The 14 T cell receptor beta chains below come from one sample, sequenced in a study of blood T cells in healthy people across ages. A second about 6 to 11 cycle PCR used barcoded and J-beta primers. TCRdb re-called the 5' RACE reads through MiXCR, storing one row per CDR3 protein. The sample has some 940,000 distinct CDR3 sequences; roughly 28% are singletons. These data also formed part of another study, on T cells of mothers and their children.

Sequenced material: blood. The receptors were gathered from a woman aged 35 to 49 in good health.

This clonotype has ten or more counts. CDR3 sequence (DNA): TGTGCCAGCAGCTTAGTAGGGCAACTCGGCGGAACGCAGTATTTT. Translating gives CASSLVGQLGGTQYF. This sequence joins TRBV11-2 and TRBJ2-3, with D uncertain. This CDR3 is 15 amino acids long. V was clipped by 1 base and J by 9 bases, with 17 bases between them. CDR1 and CDR2 from the germline V gene are SGHAT and FQNNGV.

V gene TRBV2 combines with J gene TRBJ1-6; D is unclear. V dropped 11 bases and J dropped 7 bases, with 15 bases sitting between them. This CDR3 region has 13 residues. Germline-derived CDR1 and CDR2 are SNHLY and FYNNEI. The CDR3 DNA is TGTGCCTGCACTGGGTTTGAGAATTCACCCCTCCACTTT. It encodes CACTGFENSPLHF.

CDR3 in DNA: TGTGCCAGCAGCTTAAGCAGCGGGGGGTCCCAAGAGACCCAGTACTTC. Translating gives CASSLSSGGSQETQYF. The chain combines TRBV7-2 with TRBJ2-5; the match to TRBD2 covers 9 bases. The CDR3 length is 16 residues. V gave up 2 bases and J gave up 1 base; unmatched junction bases: 5. CDR1 is SGHTA and CDR2 is FQGNSA in the germline V gene.

CDR3 DNA sequence: TGTGCCAGCACCCCTAGGGCACCGCAAGAGACCCAGTACTTC. Amino acids: CASTPRAPQETQYF. The chain couples TRBV2 to TRBJ2-5; D call uncertain. Trimming cost V 7 bases and J 2 bases, with 14 bases left between them. Per germline, CDR1 SNHLY and CDR2 FYNNEI. CDR3 length: 14 amino acids.

This clonotype has a single count. This CDR3 is CASKLSTEAFF. In nucleotides, the CDR3 is TGTGCCAGCAAGTTGAGTACTGAAGCTTTCTTT. The V gene is TRBV2, the J gene TRBJ1-1; unclear D gene. Trimming shortened V by 7 bases and J by 5 bases, and 8 bases separated the two germline ends. The CDR3 runs to 11 residues. CDR1 and CDR2 from the germline V gene are SNHLY and FYNNEI.

This rearrangement joins TRBV12-3 or TRBV12-4 to TRBJ2-7, with D unresolved. Trimming removed 6 bases from V and 7 bases from J, with 13 bases in between. There are 12 residues in the CDR3. This CDR3 is CASRTPLNEQYF. CDR3 sequence (DNA): TGTGCCAGCAGGACTCCCTTGAATGAGCAGTACTTC.

This clonotype was counted a few times. The genes are TRBV20-1 and TRBJ2-7; the D call may be TRBD1 or TRBD2 (5 bases each). CDR3 length: 14 residues. Germline V gene sequence: CDR1 DFQATT, CDR2 SNEGSKA (reference sequence). Trimming shortened V by 6 bases and J by 2 bases, and 17 bases separated the two germline ends. CDR3 nucleotides: TGCAGTGCCAGGAGCGGACATCACACCTACGAGCAGTACTTC. Amino acid sequence: CSARSGHHTYEQYF.

The table lists this clonotype with a few counts. J is TRBJ2-3 and V is TRBV7-9; D is possibly TRBD2 (5 bases). The length of the CDR3 is 16 residues. Trimming removed 1 base from V and 5 bases from J, with 16 bases in between. Per germline, CDR1 SEHNR and CDR2 FQNEAQ (reference sequence). The CDR3 here is CASSLVAGVRGDTQYF. The CDR3 nucleotides read TGTGCCAGCAGCTTAGTGGCCGGGGTTCGCGGAGATACGCAGTATTTT.

This clonotype was detected only a few times. This rearrangement joins TRBV20-1 to TRBJ2-1; TRBD2 agrees at 8 bases. CDR1 and CDR2 (germline): DFQATT, SNEGSKA (reference sequence). This CDR3 comprises 13 residues. The V gene end was trimmed by 6 bases and the J gene end by 9 bases; junction bases not matched to a gene: 10. The CDR3 is CSAGVRGVGEQFF. In DNA, the CDR3 is TGCAGTGCCGGAGTGCGGGGGGTGGGTGAGCAGTTCTTC.

This clonotype came up many times. The CDR3 region is CASRAGGLTDTQYF. Written as DNA, the CDR3 is TGTGCCAGCAGAGCGGGGGGGCTAACAGATACGCAGTATTTT. The chain combines TRBV6-5 with TRBJ2-3, with TRBD2 matching 10 bases. Germline V gene sequence: CDR1 MNHEY, CDR2 SVGAGI. The CDR3 runs 14 residues. V lost 6 bases and J lost 3; bases outside the gene matches: 3.

This clonotype was counted a few times. The chain has TRBV28 and TRBJ1-2; TRBD1 agrees at 8 bases. Germline assignment: CDR1 MDHEN and CDR2 SYDVKM. The V and J ends lost 6 bases and 8 bases, in that order; junction bases with no gene match: 8. CDR3 size: 13 residues. CDR3 sequence: CASRPGGGEGYTF. CDR3 coding DNA: TGTGCCAGCAGGCCAGGGGGCGGAGAGGGCTACACCTTC.

With regard to this clonotype: Since a much larger clone is just one base distant, this may be a read error. This rearrangement joins TRBV4-1 to TRBJ2-7; possibly TRBD1 for D (6 bases). The CDR3 totals 16 residues. The germline CDR1 and CDR2 sequences are MGHRA and YSYEKL. The CDR3 here is CAGSQDTRGISYEQYF. CDR3 bases: TGCGCCGGCAGCCAAGATACCAGGGGAATTTCCTACGAGCAGTACTTC.

The chain couples TRBV10-3 to TRBJ1-1; D unclear. The germline V gene encodes CDR1 ENHRY and CDR2 SYGVKD. The CDR3 contains 11 residues. The V gene lost 7 bases and the J gene lost 5 bases, with 8 bases spanning the gap. The CDR3 region has the DNA TGTGCCATCATGGCGGGGACTGAAGCTTTCTTT. Its translation is CAIMAGTEAFF.

The chain carries TRBV5-1 and TRBJ2-7; 9 bases align to TRBD1. The germline gives CDR1 SGHRS, CDR2 YFSETQ. The CDR3 is 16 residues long. With 4 bases clipped from V and 1 base from J, the junction kept 9 bases outside the gene matches. DNA for the CDR3: TGCGCCAGCAGCACGGGACAGGGAGGGTGGTCCTACGAGCAGTACTTC. This codes for CASSTGQGGWSYEQYF.